This is a list of T cell receptor beta chains from one sample in a study of response to subunit inactivated influenza vaccine. TCRdb analysed the RT-PCR reads with MiXCR anew, one entry per CDR3 protein. The table includes 600,000 to 700,000 distinct CDR3 sequences, about 15% detected once. The sample in question was PBMCs from blood, obtained about 14 days before vaccination. These TCRs come from a man aged 50-59 years who received an inactivated influenza vaccine. Both conserved end residues are part of each CDR3. The D gene is left open where the match is weak. Some rows have no size entry. The others give once, few or many, or a class for an expanded clone.

TRBV7-2,-,TRBJ2-5,many,TGTGCCAGCAGTTCGGGACTCACCGGGGAGACCCAGTACTTC,CASSSGLTGETQYF
TRBV6-1,-,TRBJ2-1,-,TGTGCCAGCAGGAATTATAGACAGTACAATGAGCAGTTCTTC,CASRNYRQYNEQFF
TRBV11-2,-,TRBJ1-1,few,TGTGCCAGCAGCTTAGTGCAAGACACTGAAGCTTTCTTT,CASSLVQDTEAFF
TRBV5-1,TRBD1,TRBJ2-5,few,TGCGCCAGCGGGACAGGGCAGGAGGAGACCCAGTACTTC,CASGTGQEETQYF
TRBV15,-,TRBJ1-5,many,TGTGCCACCGGGTCCCAGGGTTATAGCAATCAGCCCCAGCATTTT,CATGSQGYSNQPQHF
TRBV18,-,TRBJ2-5,many,TGTGCCAGCTCACCAGAGACAGATTTTCGAGAGACCCAGTACTTC,CASSPETDFRETQYF
TRBV20-1,TRBD1,TRBJ2-3,-,TGCAGTGCGCCGACAGGGGGTCGCACAGATACGCAGTATTTT,CSAPTGGRTDTQYF
TRBV4-1,TRBD1,TRBJ1-4,few,TGCGCCAGCAGCCTCGGGACAGTCAATGAAAAACTGTTTTTT,CASSLGTVNEKLFF
TRBV4-2,-,TRBJ1-5,many,TGTGCCAGCAGCCAAGGCGGAGGGGGGACAAGGAGCAATCAGCCCCAGCATTTT,CASSQGGGGTRSNQPQHF
TRBV7-2,TRBD2,TRBJ2-7,-,TGTGCCAGCAGCTCGCGGACTAGCACCTACGAGCAGTACTTC,CASSSRTSTYEQYF
TRBV7-9,-,TRBJ2-7,-,TGTGCCAGCAGCTTAGCTGGGACTGGATCGGGGACCGAGCAGTACTTC,CASSLAGTGSGTEQYF
TRBV12-3/TRBV12-4,-,TRBJ2-7,few,TGTGCCAGCAGTTTAGGGGGGGTTGCCTACGAGCAGTACTTC,CASSLGGVAYEQYF
TRBV3-1,-,TRBJ1-2,few,TGTGCCAGCAGCCAAGACAGGGTGGGCTACACCTTC,CASSQDRVGYTF
TRBV6-5,-,TRBJ2-2,few,TGTGCCAGCAGTTACGGCGTTTACACCGGGGAGCTGTTTTTT,CASSYGVYTGELFF
TRBV6-1,-,TRBJ1-5,-,TGTGCCAGCAGTAGCGGGGCCTGGGGCAATCAGCCCCAGCATTTT,CASSSGAWGNQPQHF
TRBV10-3,-,TRBJ1-1,few,TGTGCCATCAGTGAGGGGGGGGCTGGGGTTTTATGGGGCACTGAAGCTTTCTTT,CAISEGGAGVLWGTEAFF
TRBV7-2,TRBD2,TRBJ2-1,-,TGTGCCAGCAGCTCACACCTGACGCCGGGGGGGTACAATGAGCAGTTCTTC,CASSSHLTPGGYNEQFF
TRBV5-1,-,TRBJ2-6,many,TGCGCCAGCACCGGCTCTGGGGCCAACGTCCTGACTTTC,CASTGSGANVLTF
TRBV29-1,TRBD2,TRBJ2-5,few,TGCAGCGACCGGACTAGCCGCGAGACCCAGTACTTC,CSDRTSRETQYF
TRBV10-3,TRBD2,TRBJ2-1,few,TGTGCCATCCAGACCGGACTAGCGGGCGTGAATGAGCAGTTCTTC,CAIQTGLAGVNEQFF
TRBV11-2,TRBD2,TRBJ2-3,-,TGTGCCAGCAACGTCTTACTAGCGGGGGGCCCCACAGATACGCAGTATTTT,CASNVLLAGGPTDTQYF
TRBV20-1,-,TRBJ2-1,many,TGCAGTGCTAGAGCCGGGTCTTACAATGAGCAGTTCTTC,CSARAGSYNEQFF
TRBV6-1,TRBD1,TRBJ2-5,-,TGTGCCAGCATCGATCGGGACAGGGGAAGCGGGACCCAGTACTTC,CASIDRDRGSGTQYF
TRBV20-1,TRBD1,TRBJ2-5,few,TGCAGTGGTTACAGGGGCCAAGAGACCCAGTACTTC,CSGYRGQETQYF
TRBV18,TRBD1,TRBJ2-7,-,TGTGCCAGCTCACCTAATTGGGGACAGGGAGAGCAGTACTTC,CASSPNWGQGEQYF
TRBV4-2,-,TRBJ2-2,-,TGTGCCAGCAGCGGTCAGACAGGCTCGAACACCGGGGAGCTGTTTTTT,CASSGQTGSNTGELFF
TRBV12-3/TRBV12-4,TRBD2,TRBJ2-3,-,TGTGCCAGCAGTGATCGGACTAGCGGGGGAACAGATACGCAGTATTTT,CASSDRTSGGTDTQYF
TRBV28,-,TRBJ2-2,many,TGTGCCAGCAGCCCTTCGCAGGGGAACACCGGGGAGCTGTTTTTT,CASSPSQGNTGELFF
TRBV7-2,-,TRBJ2-7,-,TGTGCCAGCAGCTTCGCGGCGGGGGCCGGGTACGAGCAGTACTTC,CASSFAAGAGYEQYF
TRBV18,-,TRBJ1-2,-,TGTGCCAGCTCACCAGGGTTTGAGGGGTATGGCTACACCTTC,CASSPGFEGYGYTF
TRBV7-3,TRBD2,TRBJ2-3,-,TGTGCCAGCAGCTTATACGCCGCGGGAGCCACAGATACGCAGTATTTT,CASSLYAAGATDTQYF
TRBV5-1,TRBD2,TRBJ2-1,many,TGCGCCAGCTATAGCGGGGCCTACTACAATGAGCAGTTCTTC,CASYSGAYYNEQFF
TRBV18,-,TRBJ2-1,few,TGTGCCAGCTCACCACCTTCTAGCGTCCAAAACAATGAGCAGTTCTTC,CASSPPSSVQNNEQFF
TRBV2,-,TRBJ1-1,many,TGTGCCAGCAGTGAAGGGCAGGGATGGGGGAACACTGAAGCTTTCTTT,CASSEGQGWGNTEAFF
TRBV21-1,-,TRBJ2-3,-,TGTGCCAACAAGCCTCTCCATACAGATACGCAGTATTTT,CANKPLHTDTQYF
TRBV29-1,-,TRBJ2-7,few,TGCAGCGTTGAAGACCCCAAGGGGCAGGGCTACGAGCAGTACTTC,CSVEDPKGQGYEQYF
TRBV7-6,TRBD1,TRBJ2-2,-,TGTGCCAGCAGCCCCCGGGACAGGGGGCTAGGCGGGGAGCTGTTTTTT,CASSPRDRGLGGELFF
TRBV15,TRBD1,TRBJ1-2,many,TGTGCCACCAGCAGAGGGGGGACAGAACGTAACTATGGCTACACCTTC,CATSRGGTERNYGYTF
TRBV3-1,-,TRBJ2-3,once,TGTGCCATCAGCCGGGCCGGGACCCTTAGCACAGATACGCAGTATTTT,CAISRAGTLSTDTQYF
TRBV6-1,-,TRBJ2-3,few,TGTGCCAGCAGGAAGAGTCAGGTCGTCGTAGGAGATACGCAGTATTTT,CASRKSQVVVGDTQYF